Listed below are T cell receptor beta chains from one sample, sequenced in a study of control samples from healthy donors and cancer patients. Clones were read by immunoSEQ multiplex PCR, and TCRdb kept only the in-frame ones, dropping some. Here the sample spans 190,000 or so clones, about 93% being singletons. What was sequenced was blood. The receptor source for this set is a man younger than 35 in good health. Each CDR3 is given with its conserved first and last residue. Fields, in order: V gene, D gene, CDR3 length, J gene, clone size, CDR3 protein, CDR3 DNA. D genes are given only for firm matches. Clone size is not always given. Where it is, it says once, few, many or a class for expanded clones.

V gene: TRBV6-4
D gene: NA
CDR3 length: 14
J gene: TRBJ1-1
clone size: NA
CDR3 protein: CASSVSAMNTEAFF
CDR3 DNA: TGTGCCAGCAGTGTCAGCGCCATGAACACTGAAGCTTTCTTT

V gene: TRBV9
D gene: NA
CDR3 length: 15
J gene: TRBJ1-2
clone size: NA
CDR3 protein: CASSAGAGPNYGYTF
CDR3 DNA: TGTGCCAGCAGCGCAGGAGCAGGACCCAACTATGGCTACACCTTC

V gene: TRBV10-2
D gene: NA
CDR3 length: 14
J gene: TRBJ1-4
clone size: NA
CDR3 protein: CASWRGATNEKLFF
CDR3 DNA: TGCGCCAGCTGGAGGGGTGCAACTAATGAAAAACTGTTTTTT

V gene: TRBV6-4
D gene: NA
CDR3 length: 13
J gene: TRBJ1-1
clone size: once
CDR3 protein: CATGDRFVTEAFF
CDR3 DNA: TGTGCCACCGGGGACCGCTTTGTTACTGAAGCTTTCTTT

V gene: TRBV5-1
D gene: NA
CDR3 length: 15
J gene: TRBJ2-4
clone size: few
CDR3 protein: CASSSGPGLGNIQYF
CDR3 DNA: TGCGCCAGCAGCTCAGGACCCGGGCTTGGAAACATTCAGTACTTC

V gene: TRBV12-5
D gene: NA
CDR3 length: 15
J gene: TRBJ2-7
clone size: NA
CDR3 protein: CASGTSGALSYEQYF
CDR3 DNA: TGTGCTAGTGGGACAAGCGGAGCACTTTCCTACGAGCAGTACTTC

V gene: TRBV6-5
D gene: TRBD1
CDR3 length: 14
J gene: TRBJ1-4
clone size: NA
CDR3 protein: CASSWDRAYEKLFF
CDR3 DNA: TGTGCCAGCAGTTGGGACAGGGCATACGAAAAACTGTTTTTT

V gene: TRBV24-1
D gene: TRBD1
CDR3 length: 13
J gene: TRBJ1-6
clone size: NA
CDR3 protein: CATSETGGSPLHF
CDR3 DNA: TGTGCCACCAGTGAAACAGGGGGGTCACCCCTCCACTTT

V gene: TRBV5-1
D gene: NA
CDR3 length: 13
J gene: TRBJ1-5
clone size: NA
CDR3 protein: CASSLEIDQPQHF
CDR3 DNA: TGCGCCAGCAGCTTGGAAATTGATCAGCCCCAGCATTTT

V gene: TRBV5-1
D gene: NA
CDR3 length: 16
J gene: TRBJ1-4
clone size: NA
CDR3 protein: CASSLSGRGGEEKLFF
CDR3 DNA: TGCGCCAGCAGCTTGAGTGGGAGAGGGGGTGAAGAAAAACTGTTTTTT

V gene: TRBV30
D gene: TRBD2
CDR3 length: 18
J gene: TRBJ2-2
clone size: NA
CDR3 protein: CAWSVLHTSGGAGGELFF
CDR3 DNA: TGTGCCTGGAGTGTACTCCATACTAGCGGGGGGGCCGGCGGGGAGCTGTTTTTT

V gene: TRBV7-2
D gene: TRBD1
CDR3 length: 15
J gene: TRBJ2-7
clone size: NA
CDR3 protein: CASSYRDRASNEQYF
CDR3 DNA: TGTGCCAGCAGCTACCGGGACAGGGCCTCCAACGAGCAGTACTTC

V gene: TRBV18
D gene: TRBD1
CDR3 length: 16
J gene: TRBJ2-3
clone size: NA
CDR3 protein: CASSFNPGTATDTQYF
CDR3 DNA: TGTGCCAGCTCCTTTAACCCGGGGACAGCAACAGATACGCAGTATTTT

V gene: TRBV27
D gene: TRBD2
CDR3 length: 14
J gene: TRBJ2-1
clone size: NA
CDR3 protein: CASRLAGANNEQFF
CDR3 DNA: TGTGCCAGCCGCCTAGCGGGGGCCAACAATGAGCAGTTCTTC

V gene: TRBV5-1
D gene: NA
CDR3 length: 15
J gene: TRBJ2-7
clone size: NA
CDR3 protein: CASSRGTSSSYEQYF
CDR3 DNA: TGCGCCAGCAGCAGAGGGACTTCTAGCTCCTACGAGCAGTACTTC

V gene: TRBV19
D gene: NA
CDR3 length: 15
J gene: TRBJ1-4
clone size: NA
CDR3 protein: CASSYNRATNEKLFF
CDR3 DNA: TGTGCCAGTAGTTACAACAGGGCGACTAATGAAAAACTGTTTTTT

V gene: TRBV19
D gene: NA
CDR3 length: 13
J gene: TRBJ2-6
clone size: NA
CDR3 protein: CASHSSGANVLTF
CDR3 DNA: TGTGCCAGTCACAGCTCTGGGGCCAACGTCCTGACTTTC

V gene: TRBV4-1
D gene: NA
CDR3 length: 12
J gene: TRBJ2-2
clone size: NA
CDR3 protein: CASSQGGGELFF
CDR3 DNA: TGCGCCAGCAGCCAGGGTGGCGGGGAGCTGTTTTTT

V gene: TRBV5-1
D gene: NA
CDR3 length: 16
J gene: TRBJ2-1
clone size: NA
CDR3 protein: CASSLAGRVMNNEQFF
CDR3 DNA: TGCGCCAGCAGCTTGGCGGGCAGGGTGATGAACAATGAGCAGTTCTTC

V gene: TRBV18
D gene: NA
CDR3 length: 15
J gene: TRBJ2-1
clone size: NA
CDR3 protein: CASSPSAGWDNEQFF
CDR3 DNA: TGTGCCAGCTCACCATCCGCGGGCTGGGACAATGAGCAGTTCTTC

V gene: TRBV14
D gene: TRBD2
CDR3 length: 16
J gene: TRBJ2-7
clone size: NA
CDR3 protein: CASSQDDGTTSYEQYF
CDR3 DNA: TGTGCCAGCAGCCAAGATGACGGGACTACCTCCTACGAGCAGTACTTC

V gene: TRBV28
D gene: NA
CDR3 length: 14
J gene: TRBJ2-7
clone size: NA
CDR3 protein: CASSWDLPSYEQYF
CDR3 DNA: TGTGCCAGCAGTTGGGACCTCCCCTCCTACGAGCAGTACTTC

V gene: TRBV27
D gene: NA
CDR3 length: 15
J gene: TRBJ1-5
clone size: NA
CDR3 protein: CARRRGGGGNQPQHF
CDR3 DNA: TGTGCCAGGCGGCGGGGGGGAGGGGGCAATCAGCCCCAGCATTTT

V gene: TRBV30
D gene: NA
CDR3 length: 14
J gene: TRBJ2-7
clone size: NA
CDR3 protein: CAWSRGRFGNEQYF
CDR3 DNA: TGTGCCTGGAGCCGAGGACGCTTCGGGAACGAGCAGTACTTC

V gene: TRBV15
D gene: TRBD2
CDR3 length: 16
J gene: TRBJ2-3
clone size: once
CDR3 protein: CATSKAAGGKTDTQYF
CDR3 DNA: TGTGCCACCAGCAAGGCAGCGGGGGGGAAGACAGATACGCAGTATTTT

V gene: TRBV19
D gene: NA
CDR3 length: 13
J gene: TRBJ1-2
clone size: NA
CDR3 protein: CASSMGQAYGYTF
CDR3 DNA: TGTGCCAGTAGTATGGGGCAAGCCTATGGCTACACCTTC

V gene: TRBV4-1
D gene: TRBD1
CDR3 length: 16
J gene: TRBJ1-2
clone size: NA
CDR3 protein: CASSQPPGQGLYGYTF
CDR3 DNA: TGCGCCAGCAGCCAACCACCGGGACAGGGACTCTATGGCTACACCTTC

V gene: TRBV28
D gene: TRBD1
CDR3 length: 16
J gene: TRBJ2-5
clone size: NA
CDR3 protein: CASSLGRTGFQETQYF
CDR3 DNA: TGTGCCAGCAGTTTAGGGCGGACAGGGTTCCAAGAGACCCAGTACTTC

V gene: TRBV15
D gene: TRBD1
CDR3 length: 16
J gene: TRBJ2-7
clone size: NA
CDR3 protein: CATSTYSGQGAYEQYF
CDR3 DNA: TGTGCCACCAGCACATATTCGGGACAGGGGGCTTACGAGCAGTACTTC

V gene: TRBV29-1
D gene: NA
CDR3 length: 12
J gene: TRBJ2-3
clone size: NA
CDR3 protein: CSGRGGDDTQYF
CDR3 DNA: TGCAGCGGCAGGGGGGGGGACGATACGCAGTATTTT

V gene: TRBV18
D gene: NA
CDR3 length: 15
J gene: TRBJ2-7
clone size: NA
CDR3 protein: CASSPNSRAGYEQYF
CDR3 DNA: TGTGCCAGCTCACCGAATTCCAGGGCGGGCTACGAGCAGTACTTC

V gene: TRBV15
D gene: TRBD1
CDR3 length: 13
J gene: TRBJ1-2
clone size: NA
CDR3 protein: CATREDRVYGYTF
CDR3 DNA: TGTGCCACCAGAGAGGACAGGGTCTATGGCTACACCTTC

V gene: TRBV21-1
D gene: NA
CDR3 length: 16
J gene: TRBJ1-1
clone size: once
CDR3 protein: CASSLCLIGGNTEAFF
CDR3 DNA: TGTGCCAGCAGCTTATGCCTCATAGGGGGGAACACTGAAGCTTTCTTT

V gene: TRBV30
D gene: NA
CDR3 length: 15
J gene: TRBJ1-1
clone size: NA
CDR3 protein: CAWSVGVGRNTEAFF
CDR3 DNA: TGTGCCTGGAGTGTTGGAGTGGGGCGGAACACTGAAGCTTTCTTT

V gene: TRBV25-1
D gene: NA
CDR3 length: 13
J gene: TRBJ1-2
clone size: NA
CDR3 protein: CASHGTENYGYTF
CDR3 DNA: TGTGCCAGCCACGGGACGGAGAACTATGGCTACACCTTC

V gene: TRBV6-4
D gene: NA
CDR3 length: 18
J gene: TRBJ1-2
clone size: NA
CDR3 protein: CASSDSILRWTAKDGYTF
CDR3 DNA: TGTGCCAGCAGTGACTCGATTTTAAGATGGACGGCCAAGGATGGCTACACCTTC

V gene: TRBV18
D gene: NA
CDR3 length: 15
J gene: TRBJ1-1
clone size: NA
CDR3 protein: CASSSATASNTEAFF
CDR3 DNA: TGTGCCAGCTCATCTGCGACAGCTTCGAACACTGAAGCTTTCTTT

V gene: TRBV7-3
D gene: TRBD1
CDR3 length: 17
J gene: TRBJ1-4
clone size: NA
CDR3 protein: CASSFPLDRERGRKLFF
CDR3 DNA: TGTGCCAGCAGCTTCCCTCTGGACAGGGAAAGAGGTAGAAAACTGTTTTTT

V gene: TRBV18
D gene: NA
CDR3 length: 14
J gene: TRBJ1-1
clone size: once
CDR3 protein: CASFSDRTLLEAFF
CDR3 DNA: TGTGCCAGCTTTTCCGACAGGACCCTCCTTGAAGCTTTCTTT

V gene: TRBV12-3/TRBV12-4
D gene: TRBD1
CDR3 length: 12
J gene: TRBJ1-2
clone size: NA
CDR3 protein: CASSHGQGGYTF
CDR3 DNA: TGTGCCAGCAGTCACGGACAGGGCGGCTACACCTTC

V gene: TRBV6-1
D gene: NA
CDR3 length: 16
J gene: TRBJ2-2
clone size: NA
CDR3 protein: CASSARTGRETGELFF
CDR3 DNA: TGTGCCAGCAGTGCCCGGACAGGGCGGGAGACCGGGGAGCTGTTTTTT

V gene: TRBV3-1/TRBV3-2
D gene: NA
CDR3 length: 15
J gene: TRBJ1-2
clone size: NA
CDR3 protein: CASSQDARGIYGYTF
CDR3 DNA: TGTGCCAGCAGCCAAGACGCGCGGGGGATCTATGGCTACACCTTC

V gene: TRBV30
D gene: NA
CDR3 length: 13
J gene: TRBJ1-1
clone size: NA
CDR3 protein: CAWSGTKNTEAFF
CDR3 DNA: TGTGCCTGGAGCGGGACAAAGAACACTGAAGCTTTCTTT

V gene: TRBV29-1
D gene: NA
CDR3 length: 12
J gene: TRBJ1-4
clone size: NA
CDR3 protein: CSVGQVNEKLFF
CDR3 DNA: TGCAGCGTTGGACAGGTGAATGAAAAACTGTTTTTT

V gene: TRBV30
D gene: NA
CDR3 length: 15
J gene: TRBJ1-4
clone size: NA
CDR3 protein: CAWSVTGWTNEKLFF
CDR3 DNA: TGTGCCTGGAGTGTAACCGGTTGGACTAATGAAAAACTGTTTTTT

V gene: TRBV18
D gene: NA
CDR3 length: 12
J gene: TRBJ2-5
clone size: NA
CDR3 protein: CASSPDMETQYF
CDR3 DNA: TGTGCCAGCTCACCAGACATGGAGACCCAGTACTTC

V gene: TRBV5-4
D gene: NA
CDR3 length: 14
J gene: TRBJ2-7
clone size: NA
CDR3 protein: CASSFRGASYEQYF
CDR3 DNA: TGTGCCAGCAGCTTCCGGGGGGCATCCTACGAGCAGTACTTC

V gene: TRBV19
D gene: NA
CDR3 length: 13
J gene: TRBJ2-7
clone size: NA
CDR3 protein: CASSRGRVDEQYF
CDR3 DNA: TGTGCCAGTAGCCGGGGTAGAGTTGACGAGCAGTACTTC

V gene: TRBV7-8
D gene: TRBD2
CDR3 length: 19
J gene: TRBJ2-3
clone size: NA
CDR3 protein: CASSLEKLAGGHYTDTQYF
CDR3 DNA: TGTGCCAGCAGCTTAGAAAAGCTAGCGGGGGGACACTACACAGATACGCAGTATTTT

V gene: TRBV6-6
D gene: NA
CDR3 length: 14
J gene: TRBJ1-2
clone size: NA
CDR3 protein: CASWGIGRNYGYTF
CDR3 DNA: TGTGCCAGCTGGGGGATTGGAAGGAACTATGGCTACACCTTC

V gene: TRBV6-5
D gene: NA
CDR3 length: 15
J gene: TRBJ2-6
clone size: NA
CDR3 protein: CASSFENSGANVLTF
CDR3 DNA: TGTGCCAGCAGTTTTGAGAACTCTGGGGCCAACGTCCTGACTTTC

V gene: TRBV18
D gene: NA
CDR3 length: 13
J gene: TRBJ2-7
clone size: NA
CDR3 protein: CASSGGVDYEQYF
CDR3 DNA: TGTGCCAGCTCAGGAGGGGTCGACTACGAGCAGTACTTC